This TCR beta chain stems from a study of T-cell reconstitution after alpha-beta-depleted transplantation in children. Using unique molecular identifiers, the investigators prepared the TCRbeta library. TCRdb re-called the PCR reads through MiXCR, storing one row per CDR3 protein. The sample records almost 500,000 distinct CDR3 sequences, roughly an eighth being singletons. CDR3 length equals 13 residues. Trimming left V 0 bases short and J 9 bases short, with 9 bases between. The V gene's germline CDR1 is SGHTA and CDR2 FQGTGA. This sample comprised PBMCs from the stem cell graft donor, obtained from the stem cell graft. The J gene is TRBJ2-1, the V gene TRBV7-3, with D perhaps TRBD2 (6 bases). The TCR originated in a human donor who donated a stem cell graft to a child with combined immunodeficiency. Written as DNA, the CDR3 is TGTGCCAGCAGCTTAACCAGGGAGGCTGAGCAGTTCTTC. It encodes CASSLTREAEQFF.